The rows below give T cell receptor beta chains drawn from one sample of a study of CD8 T cells in Susac syndrome. One entry per CDR3 protein results from TCRdb running MiXCR on the immunoSEQ multiplex PCR reads. The top ten hold roughly 0.2% of the sample, which has a few hundred thousand distinct CDR3 sequences, approximately 91% seen once. Sequenced: CD8+ T cells from PBMCs. The receptors shown here come from a human donor with multiple sclerosis. Both conserved end residues are part of each CDR3. D genes are given only for firm matches. Expanded clones get a size class; other rows say once, few or many, or leave the size out.

size: few
D: TRBD1
J: TRBJ2-5
V: TRBV4-3
DNA: TGCGCCAGCAGCCGCAGCTCGACAGGGGGGAAAGAGACCCAGTACTTC
CDR3: CASSRSSTGGKETQYF

size: -
D: TRBD2
J: TRBJ2-7
V: TRBV4-2
DNA: TGTGCCAGCAGCCAAGAAACGAAAGCGGGGGGTTACGAGCAGTACTTC
CDR3: CASSQETKAGGYEQYF

size: -
D: TRBD1
J: TRBJ2-1
V: TRBV2
DNA: TGTGCCACCCAGGGACAGGGCGATAGTGAGCTCGTTCGGAACTCCTACAATGAGCAGTTCTTC
CDR3: CATQGQGDSELVRNSYNEQFF

size: few
D: TRBD1
J: TRBJ1-5
V: TRBV4-1
DNA: TGCGCCAGCAGCCAAGAAGGGACAGGCAATCAGCCCCAGCATTTT
CDR3: CASSQEGTGNQPQHF

size: -
D: TRBD2
J: TRBJ2-1
V: TRBV7-6
DNA: TGTGCCAGCAGCCCGGAGGGGACTAGCGGGGCCTACAATGAGCAGTTCTTC
CDR3: CASSPEGTSGAYNEQFF

size: -
D: -
J: TRBJ2-1
V: TRBV5-1
DNA: TGCGCCAGCAGCTTGTTTGAGGCTGATGAGCAGTTCTTC
CDR3: CASSLFEADEQFF

size: -
D: -
J: TRBJ2-5
V: TRBV27
DNA: TGTGCCAGCAGTTTATCAGGTGTTTATGGAGAGACCCAGTACTTC
CDR3: CASSLSGVYGETQYF

size: once
D: TRBD2
J: TRBJ2-1
V: TRBV5-4
DNA: TGTGCCAGCAGCTCTCGAGCGGGAGGGGGCGCTGAGCAGTTCTTC
CDR3: CASSSRAGGGAEQFF

size: -
D: TRBD2
J: TRBJ2-3
V: TRBV11-1
DNA: TGTGCCAGCAGCTTAGTGGCTAGCGGTTACACAGATACGCAGTATTTT
CDR3: CASSLVASGYTDTQYF

size: -
D: TRBD2
J: TRBJ2-5
V: TRBV20-1
DNA: TGCAGTGCTAGAGATGGGCGGGAGCGAGAGACCCAGTACTTC
CDR3: CSARDGRERETQYF

size: -
D: TRBD2
J: TRBJ2-1
V: TRBV27
DNA: TGTGCCAGCAGTTTATCGAGCGGGACTAACTACAATGAGCAGTTCTTC
CDR3: CASSLSSGTNYNEQFF

size: few
D: TRBD1
J: TRBJ1-1
V: TRBV7-3
DNA: TGTGCCAGCAGCCTTATCGGACAGGGGGCCACTGAAGCTTTCTTT
CDR3: CASSLIGQGATEAFF

size: -
D: -
J: TRBJ2-1
V: TRBV29-1
DNA: TGCAGCGTTGACCCCCGACCAGAAAACGATGAGCAGTTCTTC
CDR3: CSVDPRPENDEQFF

size: once
D: TRBD2
J: TRBJ2-1
V: TRBV27
DNA: TGTGCCAGCAGTCCTTCTAGCGGGAGTTTCAATGAGCAGTTCTTC
CDR3: CASSPSSGSFNEQFF

size: -
D: -
J: TRBJ2-1
V: TRBV7-2
DNA: TGTGCCAGCAGATGGACTCAGTACAATGAGCAGTTCTTC
CDR3: CASRWTQYNEQFF

size: -
D: -
J: TRBJ2-3
V: TRBV29-1
DNA: TGCAGCGTTGAAGGGAATACGCAGTATTTT
CDR3: CSVEGNTQYF

size: -
D: -
J: TRBJ2-1
V: TRBV5-6
DNA: TGTGCCAGCAGCTTACCCGGACACCTGGGATACAATGAGCAGTTCTTC
CDR3: CASSLPGHLGYNEQFF

size: -
D: -
J: TRBJ1-1
V: TRBV7-2
DNA: TGTGCCAGCAGCTTAATCGGAACAGTTCCTAACACTGAAGCTTTCTTT
CDR3: CASSLIGTVPNTEAFF

size: -
D: -
J: TRBJ2-2
V: TRBV7-3
DNA: TGTGCCAGCGGCCCGATGAGCGGGGAGCTGTTTTTT
CDR3: CASGPMSGELFF

size: -
D: TRBD1
J: TRBJ2-7
V: TRBV5-1
DNA: TGCGCCAGCAGCCTGGGGGACAGGCACGGTGCCTACGAGCAGTACTTC
CDR3: CASSLGDRHGAYEQYF

size: -
D: -
J: TRBJ1-5
V: TRBV4-2
DNA: TGTGCCAGCAGCCAAGAGGCAGGTGCTAATCAGCCCCAGCATTTT
CDR3: CASSQEAGANQPQHF

size: -
D: TRBD1
J: TRBJ2-7
V: TRBV6-5
DNA: TGTGCCAGCGCCGGGACAGGGACCTACGAGCAGTACTTC
CDR3: CASAGTGTYEQYF

size: -
D: -
J: TRBJ2-7
V: TRBV4-3
DNA: TGCGCCAGCAGCCAAGATTGGTCTGATGTCTACGAGCAGTACTTC
CDR3: CASSQDWSDVYEQYF

size: -
D: TRBD2
J: TRBJ2-3
V: TRBV5-1
DNA: TGCGCCAGCAGCTTGGGGTCTAGCGGGCGGCAGGGAGATACGCAGTATTTT
CDR3: CASSLGSSGRQGDTQYF

size: -
D: -
J: TRBJ2-3
V: TRBV28
DNA: TGTGCCAGCAGACCAGGGAATTGGGACACAGATACGCAGTATTTT
CDR3: CASRPGNWDTDTQYF

size: -
D: -
J: TRBJ1-1
V: TRBV19
DNA: TGTGCCACCCACGTGGGGACTGAAGCTTTCTTT
CDR3: CATHVGTEAFF

size: once
D: TRBD1
J: TRBJ2-7
V: TRBV28
DNA: TGTGCCAGCAGTTTTATAACCACCGGATGGGACAGGACCTACGAGCAGTACTTC
CDR3: CASSFITTGWDRTYEQYF

size: once
D: -
J: TRBJ1-4
V: TRBV12-3/TRBV12-4
DNA: TGTGCCAGCAGATCTTGGCGGGGGGAAAAACTGTTTTTT
CDR3: CASRSWRGEKLFF

size: once
D: -
J: TRBJ2-5
V: TRBV4-1
DNA: TGCGCCAGCAGCCAAGCCGCGGCACAAGAGACCCAGTACTTC
CDR3: CASSQAAAQETQYF

size: -
D: -
J: TRBJ1-5
V: TRBV27
DNA: TGTGCCAGCAGCTACGACGGGAATCAGCCCCAGCATTTT
CDR3: CASSYDGNQPQHF

size: -
D: TRBD1
J: TRBJ1-6
V: TRBV20-1
DNA: TGCAGTGCTAGAGATCTGGGGGACAGGGGTTCACCCCTCCACTTT
CDR3: CSARDLGDRGSPLHF

size: -
D: -
J: TRBJ1-3
V: TRBV7-2
DNA: TGTGCCAGCAGCACCAGCACGGGCTTCTCTGGAAACACCATATATTTT
CDR3: CASSTSTGFSGNTIYF

size: -
D: -
J: TRBJ1-2
V: TRBV29-1
DNA: TGCAGCGTTGAAGACGGCTATGGCTACACCTTC
CDR3: CSVEDGYGYTF

size: once
D: TRBD1
J: TRBJ1-5
V: TRBV27
DNA: TGTGCCAGCAGTTCCGGGACAGACCAGCATTTT
CDR3: CASSSGTDQHF

size: -
D: TRBD2
J: TRBJ2-5
V: TRBV5-1
DNA: TGCGCCAGCAGACCACTACAGGGGACTAGCTTGGAGACCCAGTACTTC
CDR3: CASRPLQGTSLETQYF

size: -
D: -
J: TRBJ1-3
V: TRBV6-6
DNA: TGTGCCAGCAGTTACCCACCCGGGACGGCGGGAAACACCATATATTTT
CDR3: CASSYPPGTAGNTIYF

size: -
D: -
J: TRBJ2-5
V: TRBV24-1
DNA: TGTGCCACCAGTGATTTTAAGGAAGGAGAGACCCAGTACTTC
CDR3: CATSDFKEGETQYF

size: -
D: -
J: TRBJ2-7
V: TRBV4-1
DNA: TGCGCCAGCAGCCAAGGGTCGGAGGGGGCTATATCCTACGAGCAGTACTTC
CDR3: CASSQGSEGAISYEQYF

size: few
D: TRBD2
J: TRBJ2-1
V: TRBV19
DNA: TGTGCCAGTAGTCCCACTAGCGGTTACAATGAGCAGTTCTTC
CDR3: CASSPTSGYNEQFF

size: -
D: TRBD1
J: TRBJ2-7
V: TRBV6-4
DNA: TGTGCCAGCAGTGATTACAGGGGCGAGCAGTACTTC
CDR3: CASSDYRGEQYF

size: -
D: -
J: TRBJ2-5
V: TRBV7-3
DNA: TGTGCCAGCAGCTTAACAGGGGCACCAGAGACCCAGTACTTC
CDR3: CASSLTGAPETQYF

size: -
D: TRBD2
J: TRBJ2-2
V: TRBV15
DNA: TGTGCCACCAGCAGGGTCGGGGGGTATCGTAACACCGGGGAGCTGTTTTTT
CDR3: CATSRVGGYRNTGELFF

size: -
D: -
J: TRBJ1-5
V: TRBV30
DNA: TGTGCCTGGAGTGAGGGGGAGGGTTCCCATCAGCCCCAGCATTTT
CDR3: CAWSEGEGSHQPQHF

size: -
D: -
J: TRBJ2-5
V: TRBV7-9
DNA: TGTGCCAGCAGCTTAATACCTACTTTTCAAGAGACCCAGTACTTC
CDR3: CASSLIPTFQETQYF

size: once
D: TRBD2
J: TRBJ2-3
V: TRBV2
DNA: TGTGCCAGCAACCCTAAATTGACTAGCGGGATCCCCCCTGTGGTCACAGATACGCAGTATTTT
CDR3: CASNPKLTSGIPPVVTDTQYF

size: -
D: -
J: TRBJ2-7
V: TRBV11-2
DNA: TGTGCCAGCAGCTCGTCTCCGGGACACTTTCCCTACGAGCAGTACTTC
CDR3: CASSSSPGHFPYEQYF